This TCR beta chain emerged from a study of Ad26.COV2.S vaccination and SARS-CoV-2 variants. Regarding treatment: over 15 received Ad26.COV2.S at low or high dose, single or two shots; a few received placebo; per-sample allocation not given. Repertoires come from day 63 after the first vaccine or placebo injection. Generated by immunoSEQ multiplex PCR, the TCRdb table keeps only in-frame clones and is missing some. The table shows about 480,000 clones, with roughly 89% occurring only once. The CDR3 contains 14 residues. Trimming removed 6 bases from V and 8 bases from J, with 18 bases in between. Germline CDR1 reads MDHEN; CDR2 reads SYDVKM.

The origin of this receptor is a person aged 18 to 65 who received the Ad26.COV2.S COVID-19 vaccine or a placebo. The specimen comprised peripheral blood, sampled in a trial of Ad26.COV2.S vaccine versus placebo. This sequence joins TRBV28 and TRBJ2-3; possibly TRBD2 for D (6 bases). CDR3 sequence reads: CASRHDRGVGTQYF. The CDR3 nucleotides read TGTGCCAGCAGGCATGACCGCGGGGTGGGTACGCAGTATTTT.